This record looks at one T cell receptor (beta chain) sequence and its context. Its target is not known. The data were obtained in a study of OX40 agonist ivuxolimab in advanced cancers. Study-level results: Among T cells, CD8+ cells averaged more expanded clones than CD4+ cells.

V lost 1 base and J 1 base, leaving 8 bases between the germline ends. The length of the CDR3 is 15 residues. Germline lookup yields CDR1 LNHNV and CDR2 YYDKDF (reference sequence). The table came from immunoSEQ multiplex PCR; TCRdb's copy has only in-frame clones and leaves some out. The sample has about 50,000 clones, roughly 80% seen once. The sample was CD4+ or CD8+ T cells sorted from blood, taken in a trial of the OX40 agonist ivuxolimab. This clonotype originated in an adult with an advanced solid tumor such as melanoma, head and neck, liver or kidney cancer. The chain links TRBV15 to TRBJ1-5; D is uncertain. The CDR3 protein is CATSRGQSSNQPQHF. CDR3 nucleotide sequence: TGTGCCACCAGCAGAGGGCAGTCAAGCAATCAGCCCCAGCATTTT.